This T cell receptor beta chain was sequenced in a study of blood T cell repertoires in COVID-19. Sequenced by immunoSEQ multiplex PCR; TCRdb stores in-frame clones only, minus some. Of about 130,000 clones in the sample, about 90% were seen once. The CDR3 runs to 14 residues. Trimming pared 3 bases from V and 5 bases from J, leaving 13 bases between. CDR1 LNHDA and CDR2 SQIVND come from the germline V gene (reference sequence). The TCR was taken from a woman in her fifties or sixties who had recovered from COVID-19. The sequenced sample consisted of peripheral blood. V and J are TRBV19 and TRBJ2-5; weak D call: TRBD1 (5 bases). Here the CDR3 DNA reads TGTGCCAGTAGTATGTTAGGGGTATCCGAGACCCAGTACTTC. It translates to CASSMLGVSETQYF.